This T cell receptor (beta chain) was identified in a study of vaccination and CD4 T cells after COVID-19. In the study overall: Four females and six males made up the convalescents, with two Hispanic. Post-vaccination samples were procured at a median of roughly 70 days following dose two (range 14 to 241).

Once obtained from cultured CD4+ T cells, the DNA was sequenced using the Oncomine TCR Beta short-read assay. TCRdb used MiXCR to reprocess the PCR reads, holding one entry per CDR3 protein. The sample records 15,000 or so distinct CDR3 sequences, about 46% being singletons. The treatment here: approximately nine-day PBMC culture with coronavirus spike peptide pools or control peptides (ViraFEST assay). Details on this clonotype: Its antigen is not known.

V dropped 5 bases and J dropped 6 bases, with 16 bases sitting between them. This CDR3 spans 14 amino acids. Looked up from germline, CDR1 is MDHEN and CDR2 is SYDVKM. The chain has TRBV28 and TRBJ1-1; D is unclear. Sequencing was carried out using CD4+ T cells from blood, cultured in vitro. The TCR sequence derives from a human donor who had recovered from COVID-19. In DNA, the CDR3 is TGTGCCAGCAGTCGGCCTCTCCCAGGACCTGAAGCTTTCTTT. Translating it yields CASSRPLPGPEAFF.